This is a list of T cell receptor beta chains from one sample in a study of PD-L1 blockade in urothelial cancer. TCRdb's copy holds only in-frame clones and misses some; the assay was immunoSEQ multiplex PCR. The sample carries 35,000 or so clones, roughly a third recorded once. The material was tumor tissue, obtained before atezolizumab (anti-PD-L1) treatment. The origin of the receptors is a man aged 55-75 years with urothelial cancer. Each CDR3 is given with its conserved first and last residue. D genes are given only for firm matches. Rows may omit the clone size; those that give it use once, few, many or a size class.

DNA,CDR3,J,size,D,V
TGCGCCAGCAGCTTGGGGACTAGCGGGATCAATGAGCAGTTCTTC,CASSLGTSGINEQFF,TRBJ2-1,-,TRBD2,TRBV5-1
TGTGCCACAGATAGGCGGGGGCGCAGGAATGAGCAGTTCTTC,CATDRRGRRNEQFF,TRBJ2-1,few,-,TRBV12-2
TGTGCCAGCATCCAGGACAGGGCCACAACTAATGAAAAACTGTTTTTT,CASIQDRATTNEKLFF,TRBJ1-4,many,TRBD1,TRBV11-3
TGTGCCAGCTCACCATTTGGCTACTACGAGCAGTACTTC,CASSPFGYYEQYF,TRBJ2-7,-,-,TRBV18
TGTGCCAGCAGTGAGGAAACAGGGGGCAATCAGCCCCAGCATTTT,CASSEETGGNQPQHF,TRBJ1-5,-,TRBD1,TRBV6-8
TGTGCCAGCAGCGTATCTCTTGCAACTAATGAAAAACTGTTTTTT,CASSVSLATNEKLFF,TRBJ1-4,few,-,TRBV7-7
TGTGCCAGCAGGGGGACTAGCGGGAGGTACAATGAGCAGTTCTTC,CASRGTSGRYNEQFF,TRBJ2-1,once,TRBD2,TRBV28
TGTGCCAGCAGTTTGAATAGCGGGCCCTACGAGCAGTACTTC,CASSLNSGPYEQYF,TRBJ2-7,few,TRBD2,TRBV28
TGCGCCAGCAGCCCCGGGACGAGCTCCTACAATGAGCAGTTCTTC,CASSPGTSSYNEQFF,TRBJ2-1,-,-,TRBV5-1
TGTGCCAGTACGGACTGGGGGGAAGAGACCCAGTACTTC,CASTDWGEETQYF,TRBJ2-5,few,-,TRBV19
TGTGCCAGTAGCCCAGGCCGCCAGGGCGGACAGCCCCAGCATTTT,CASSPGRQGGQPQHF,TRBJ1-5,-,-,TRBV19
TGTGCCTGGAGTACAGGGCGCGAGCAGTACTTC,CAWSTGREQYF,TRBJ2-7,-,-,TRBV30
TGTGCCAGCAGTTTGTGGGGGGAGAGACACACCATATATTTT,CASSLWGERHTIYF,TRBJ1-3,-,-,TRBV28
TGCGCCAGCAGCCAAGGGCGCTTAGCGGGAGGTGGGTCATTGCCCGGGGAGCTGTTTTTT,CASSQGRLAGGGSLPGELFF,TRBJ2-2,few,-,TRBV1
TGTGCCAGTAGTATTTTCGGGGGTCGGACTGAAGCTTTCTTT,CASSIFGGRTEAFF,TRBJ1-1,few,-,TRBV19
TGTGCCAGCAGCTCCTCGGACAGGGGCACTGAAGCTTTCTTT,CASSSSDRGTEAFF,TRBJ1-1,-,TRBD1,TRBV11-3
TGTGCCAGCACTCAAACGGGCAAGGCTAATGGCTACACCTTC,CASTQTGKANGYTF,TRBJ1-2,few,-,TRBV6-8
TGTGCCAGTAGTAGGGCTAGCGGAACCTACAATGAGCAGTTCTTC,CASSRASGTYNEQFF,TRBJ2-1,-,TRBD2,TRBV19
TGTGCCAGCAGCTTGGGCGGGACTAGCGGGATTAGGGAGACCCAGTACTTC,CASSLGGTSGIRETQYF,TRBJ2-5,-,TRBD2,TRBV11-3
TGTGCCAGCAGTTACTCGGGCTACCAAGTCTTT,CASSYSGYQVF,TRBJ1-3,-,-,TRBV6-4
TGCGCCAGCAGCTCGGCGGATTCGGGGTCACCCCTCCACTTT,CASSSADSGSPLHF,TRBJ1-6,-,-,TRBV5-1
TGCGCCAGCAGGGCCGGGACTAGCGGGTTCAATGAGCAGTTCTTC,CASRAGTSGFNEQFF,TRBJ2-1,once,TRBD2,TRBV5-1
TGTGCCAGCGGACGGACAGGGGGAAGTAATTCACCCCTCCACTTT,CASGRTGGSNSPLHF,TRBJ1-6,many,TRBD1,TRBV6-8
TGCGCCAGCAGCTTGGCCATGATACAGCCCAACGCAGATACGCAGTATTTT,CASSLAMIQPNADTQYF,TRBJ2-3,-,-,TRBV5-1
TGTGCCAGTAGTATAATAGGCGGGAGGGTTGACAATGAGCAGTTCTTC,CASSIIGGRVDNEQFF,TRBJ2-1,-,TRBD2,TRBV19
TGTGCCTGGAGTGGCCGGGACAGGGGTGACTATGGCTACACCTTC,CAWSGRDRGDYGYTF,TRBJ1-2,-,TRBD1,TRBV30
TGTGCCAGCAGCTTAGCCCAGGGAGGAGAAAAACTGTTTTTT,CASSLAQGGEKLFF,TRBJ1-4,many,-,TRBV7-6